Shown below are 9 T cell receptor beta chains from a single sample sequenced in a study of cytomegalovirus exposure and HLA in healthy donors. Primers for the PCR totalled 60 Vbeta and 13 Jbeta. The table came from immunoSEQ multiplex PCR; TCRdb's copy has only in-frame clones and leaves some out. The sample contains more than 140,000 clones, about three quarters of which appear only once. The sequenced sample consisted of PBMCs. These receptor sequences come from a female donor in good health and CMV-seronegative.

CDR3 sequence: CALHSGGSSGYTF. The CDR3 DNA follows: TGTGCCCTCCATTCAGGAGGGTCCTCTGGCTACACCTTC. The rearrangement uses TRBV19 and TRBJ1-2; D unresolved. V lost 11 bases and J 7 bases, leaving 20 bases between the germline ends. The CDR3 length is 13 residues. CDR1 and CDR2 from the germline V gene are LNHDA and SQIVND (reference sequence).

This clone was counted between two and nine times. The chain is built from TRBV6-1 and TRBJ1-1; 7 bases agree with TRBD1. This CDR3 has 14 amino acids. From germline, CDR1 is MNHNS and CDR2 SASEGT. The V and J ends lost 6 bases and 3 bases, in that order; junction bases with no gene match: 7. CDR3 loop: CASREGASYTEAFF. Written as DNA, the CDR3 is TGTGCCAGCAGAGAGGGGGCTTCGTACACTGAAGCTTTCTTT.

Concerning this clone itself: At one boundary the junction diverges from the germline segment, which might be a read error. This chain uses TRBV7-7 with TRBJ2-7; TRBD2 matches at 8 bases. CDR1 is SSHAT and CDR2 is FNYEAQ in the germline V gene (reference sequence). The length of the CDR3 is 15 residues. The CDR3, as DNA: TGTGCTAGCAGCTTAGAACTAGCGGAATCCTACGAGCAGTACTTC. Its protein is CASSLELAESYEQYF.

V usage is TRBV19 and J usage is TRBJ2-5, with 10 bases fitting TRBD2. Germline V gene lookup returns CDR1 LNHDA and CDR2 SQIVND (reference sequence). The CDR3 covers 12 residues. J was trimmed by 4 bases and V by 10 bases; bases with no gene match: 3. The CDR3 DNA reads TGTGCCACAAGCGGGGGGGTAGAGACCCAGTACTTC. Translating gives CATSGGVETQYF.

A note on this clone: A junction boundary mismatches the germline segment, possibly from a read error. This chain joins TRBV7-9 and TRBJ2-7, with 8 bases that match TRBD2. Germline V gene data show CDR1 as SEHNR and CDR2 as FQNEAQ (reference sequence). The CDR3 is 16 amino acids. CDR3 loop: CSSSLFVAGSSYEQYF. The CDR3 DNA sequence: TGTTCCAGCAGCTTATTTGTAGCGGGAAGCTCCTACGAGCAGTACTTC.

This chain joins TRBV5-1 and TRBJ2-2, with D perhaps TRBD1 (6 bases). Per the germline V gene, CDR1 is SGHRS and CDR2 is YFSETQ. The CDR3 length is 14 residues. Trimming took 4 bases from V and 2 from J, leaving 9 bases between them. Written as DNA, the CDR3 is TGCGCCAGCAGCGGGGGCCTCAACACCGGGGAGCTGTTTTTT. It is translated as CASSGGLNTGELFF.

The chain's CDR3 is CASRPSRFNNYGYTF. In DNA, the CDR3 is TGTGCCAGCAGACCTTCCCGGTTTAACAACTATGGCTACACCTTC. This chain links TRBV6-5 with TRBJ1-2, with no clear D. Trimming removed 6 bases at V and 2 bases at J, with 16 bases between. CDR1 and CDR2 from the germline V gene are MNHEY and SVGAGI. The CDR3 loop spans 15 amino acids.

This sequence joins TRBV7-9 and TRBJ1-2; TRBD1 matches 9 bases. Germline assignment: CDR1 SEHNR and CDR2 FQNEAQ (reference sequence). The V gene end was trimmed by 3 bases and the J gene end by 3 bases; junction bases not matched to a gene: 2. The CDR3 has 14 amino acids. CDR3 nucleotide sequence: TGTGCCAGCAGCTTGGGACAGGGTGACTATGGCTACACCTTC. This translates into CASSLGQGDYGYTF.

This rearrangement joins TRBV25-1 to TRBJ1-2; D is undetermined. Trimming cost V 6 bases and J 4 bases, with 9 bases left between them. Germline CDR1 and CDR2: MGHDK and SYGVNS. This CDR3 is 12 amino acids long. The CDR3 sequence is CASRDSPYGYTF. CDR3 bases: TGTGCCAGCAGGGACTCGCCCTATGGCTACACCTTC.